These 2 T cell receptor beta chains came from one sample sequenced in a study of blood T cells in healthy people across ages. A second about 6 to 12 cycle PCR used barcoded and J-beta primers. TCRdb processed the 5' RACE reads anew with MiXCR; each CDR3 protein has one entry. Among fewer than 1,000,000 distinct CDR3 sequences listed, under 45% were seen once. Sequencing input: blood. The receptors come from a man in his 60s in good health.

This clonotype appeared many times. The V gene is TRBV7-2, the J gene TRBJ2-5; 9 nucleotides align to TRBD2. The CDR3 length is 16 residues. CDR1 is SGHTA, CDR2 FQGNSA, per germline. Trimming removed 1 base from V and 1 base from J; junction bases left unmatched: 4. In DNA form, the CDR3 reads TGTGCCAGCAGCTTAGGCCTAGCGGGACCCCAAGAGACCCAGTACTTC. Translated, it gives CASSLGLAGPQETQYF.

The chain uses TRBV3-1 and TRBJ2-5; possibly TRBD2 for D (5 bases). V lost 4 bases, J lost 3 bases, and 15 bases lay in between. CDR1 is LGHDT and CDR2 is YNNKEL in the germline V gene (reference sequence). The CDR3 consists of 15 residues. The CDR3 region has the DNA TGTGCCAGCAGCCTTGTCAAAGGACTGGAAGAGACCCAGTACTTC. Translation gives CASSLVKGLEETQYF.